This TCR beta chain was captured in a study of T cell therapy after organ transplantation. This table comes from immunoSEQ multiplex PCR, and its TCRdb copy is limited to in-frame clones, with some not included. The data show tens of thousands of clones, over 90% seen once. Findings of the study overall: Endogenous clonotypes not in therapy products appeared after therapy alongside transferred ones. Pretherapy CD8 clonality inversely correlated with its fold change after therapy. In nonresponders, reduced coverage from low CD8+ yield may limit detected expansions.

Turning to this clone: Its cognate antigen is unknown.

The V gene's germline CDR1 is MGHRA and CDR2 YSYEKL. This CDR3 is 18 amino acids long. Losses at the gene ends were 0 bases for V and 0 bases for J; bases not matched to a gene: 10. The chain combines TRBV4-1 with TRBJ2-5, with TRBD2 matching over 7 bases. The sequence derives from a human patient who had received a solid organ transplant and had CMV disease. The sequences come from CD8+ T cells from blood, collected before autologous CMV-specific T cell therapy. The CDR3 here is CASSQEERGEGDQETQYF. CDR3 in DNA: TGCGCCAGCAGCCAAGAAGAGCGGGGCGAAGGGGACCAAGAGACCCAGTACTTC.